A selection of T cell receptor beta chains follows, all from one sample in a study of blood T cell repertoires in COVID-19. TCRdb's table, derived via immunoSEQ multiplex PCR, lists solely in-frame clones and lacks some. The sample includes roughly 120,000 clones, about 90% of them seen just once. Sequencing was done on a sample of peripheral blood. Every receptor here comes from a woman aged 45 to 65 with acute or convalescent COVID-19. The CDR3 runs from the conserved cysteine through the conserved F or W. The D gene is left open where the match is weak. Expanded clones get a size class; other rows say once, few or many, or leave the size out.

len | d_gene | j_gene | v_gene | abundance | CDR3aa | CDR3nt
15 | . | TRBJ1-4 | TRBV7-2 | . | CASSATPTTNEKLFF | TGTGCCAGCAGCGCAACGCCTACAACTAATGAAAAACTGTTTTTT
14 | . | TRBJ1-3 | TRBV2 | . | CASSERGGGNTIYF | TGTGCCAGCAGTGAAAGGGGAGGTGGAAACACCATATATTTT
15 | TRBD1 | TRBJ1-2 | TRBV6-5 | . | CASSYSGQGGYGYTF | TGTGCCAGCAGTTACAGTGGTCAGGGGGGCTATGGCTACACCTTC
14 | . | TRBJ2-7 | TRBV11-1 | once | CASSSARQAYEQYF | TGTGCCAGCAGCTCCGCCCGACAGGCATACGAGCAGTACTTC
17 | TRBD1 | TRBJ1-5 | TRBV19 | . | CASSIGYRGDSNQPQHF | TGTGCCAGTAGTATAGGGTACAGGGGCGATAGCAATCAGCCCCAGCATTTT
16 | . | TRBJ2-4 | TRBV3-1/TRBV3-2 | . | CASSQKSMRAKNIQYF | TGTGCCAGCAGCCAAAAATCAATGCGGGCCAAAAACATTCAGTACTTC
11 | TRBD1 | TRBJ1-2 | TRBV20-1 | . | CSAGDSYGYTF | TGCAGTGCTGGGGACAGCTATGGCTACACCTTC
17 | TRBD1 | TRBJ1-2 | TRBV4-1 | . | CASSQNTRTGGHYGYTF | TGCGCCAGCAGCCAAAATACCCGGACAGGGGGGCACTATGGCTACACCTTC
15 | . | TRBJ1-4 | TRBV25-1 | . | CASSESRTVLEKLFF | TGTGCCAGCAGTGAATCACGGACAGTGTTGGAAAAACTGTTTTTT
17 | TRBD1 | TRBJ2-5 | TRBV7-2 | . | CASSLGWDRFLPETQYF | TGTGCCAGCAGCTTAGGCTGGGACAGGTTTCTTCCGGAGACCCAGTACTTC
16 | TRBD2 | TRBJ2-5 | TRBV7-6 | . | CASSTRLAGREETQYF | TGTGCCAGCAGCACTAGACTAGCGGGGCGGGAAGAGACCCAGTACTTC
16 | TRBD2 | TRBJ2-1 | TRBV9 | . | CASSSPWLAGDNEQFF | TGTGCCAGCAGCTCACCATGGCTAGCGGGGGACAATGAGCAGTTCTTC
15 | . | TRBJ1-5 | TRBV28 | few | CASSLGQRGYQPQHF | TGTGCCAGCAGCCTAGGACAGAGGGGGTATCAGCCCCAGCATTTT
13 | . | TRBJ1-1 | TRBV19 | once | CASYEFLNTEAFF | TGTGCCAGTTATGAGTTTCTGAACACTGAAGCTTTCTTT
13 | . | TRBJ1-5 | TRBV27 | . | CASSYRVGQPQHF | TGTGCCAGCAGCTACAGGGTGGGTCAGCCCCAGCATTTT
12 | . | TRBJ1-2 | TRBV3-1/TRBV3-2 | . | CASSSVPYGYTF | TGTGCCAGCAGCTCAGTGCCCTATGGCTACACCTTC
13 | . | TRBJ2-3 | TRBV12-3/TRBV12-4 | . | CASTRSNTDTQYF | TGTGCCAGCACCAGATCGAACACAGATACGCAGTATTTT
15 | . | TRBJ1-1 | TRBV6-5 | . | CASSYHSGMNTEAFF | TGTGCCAGCAGCTATCACTCAGGGATGAACACTGAAGCTTTCTTT
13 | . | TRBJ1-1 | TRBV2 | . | CASSVYRNTEAFF | TGTGCCAGCAGTGTGTACAGGAACACTGAAGCTTTCTTT
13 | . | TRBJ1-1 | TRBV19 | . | CASSIGDLVGAFF | TGTGCCAGTAGTATAGGGGACTTAGTAGGAGCTTTCTTT
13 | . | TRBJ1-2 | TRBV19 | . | CASSIRAGGGYTF | TGTGCCAGTAGTATACGGGCAGGAGGAGGCTACACCTTC
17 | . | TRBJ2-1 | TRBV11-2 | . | CASSLGRNDRSYNEQFF | TGTGCCAGCAGCTTAGGAAGGAATGACAGGTCCTACAATGAGCAGTTCTTC
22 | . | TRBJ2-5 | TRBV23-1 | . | CASSQWRGKEMGQTSDGETQYF | TGCGCCAGCAGTCAGTGGCGGGGTAAGGAGATGGGACAGACCTCCGATGGGGAGACCCAGTACTTC
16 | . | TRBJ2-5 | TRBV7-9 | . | CASSPPDSLGGETQYF | TGTGCCAGCAGCCCACCGGACAGTCTAGGGGGAGAGACCCAGTACTTC
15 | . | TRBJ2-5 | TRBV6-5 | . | CASSYSTGRQETQYF | TGTGCCAGCAGTTACTCGACGGGGAGGCAAGAGACCCAGTACTTC
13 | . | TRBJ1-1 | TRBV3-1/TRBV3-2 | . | CASSPGQSTEAFF | TGTGCCAGCAGCCCTGGGCAGAGCACTGAAGCTTTCTTT
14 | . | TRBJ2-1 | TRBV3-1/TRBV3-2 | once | CASSPGVTSYEQFF | TGTGCCAGCAGCCCTGGTGTGACTAGTTATGAGCAGTTCTTC
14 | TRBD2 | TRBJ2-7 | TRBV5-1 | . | CASGSGTNAYEQYF | TGCGCCAGCGGTTCCGGGACTAACGCCTACGAGCAGTACTTC
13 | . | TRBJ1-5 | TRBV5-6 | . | CASSFGGDQPQHF | TGTGCCAGCAGCTTCGGGGGGGATCAGCCCCAGCATTTT
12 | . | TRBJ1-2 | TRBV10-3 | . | CAISETRDGYTF | TGTGCCATCAGTGAAACCCGGGATGGCTACACCTTC
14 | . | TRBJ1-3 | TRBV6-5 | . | CAISRRDSGNTIYF | TGTGCCATCTCCCGACGGGACTCTGGAAACACCATATATTTT
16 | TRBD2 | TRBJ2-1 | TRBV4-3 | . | CASSQDGVAGAGEQFF | TGCGCCAGCAGCCAAGATGGGGTAGCGGGCGCAGGAGAGCAGTTCTTC
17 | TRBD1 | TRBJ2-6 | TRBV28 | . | CASSLSQGASGANVLTF | TGTGCCAGCAGTTTATCCCAGGGGGCCTCTGGGGCCAACGTCCTGACTTTC
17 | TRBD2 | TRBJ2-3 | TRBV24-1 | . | CATSLPMGSGSGDTQYF | TGTGCCACCAGTCTCCCCATGGGTAGCGGGAGCGGAGATACGCAGTATTTT
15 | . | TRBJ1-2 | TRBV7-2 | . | CASSPNRFRGDGYTF | TGTGCCAGCAGCCCGAACAGGTTCCGGGGGGATGGCTACACCTTC
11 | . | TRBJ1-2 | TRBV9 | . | CASSVGASYTF | TGTGCCAGCAGCGTAGGGGCGAGCTACACCTTC
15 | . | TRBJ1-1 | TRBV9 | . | CASSPTGGLNTEAFF | TGTGCCAGCAGCCCCACGGGGGGATTGAACACTGAAGCTTTCTTT
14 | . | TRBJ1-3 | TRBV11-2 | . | CASSLDLGGGTIYF | TGTGCCAGCAGCTTAGACCTTGGCGGGGGCACCATATATTTT
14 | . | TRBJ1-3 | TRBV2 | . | CASIGASSGNTIYF | TGTGCCAGCATAGGGGCAAGCTCTGGAAACACCATATATTTT
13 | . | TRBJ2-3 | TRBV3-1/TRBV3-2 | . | CASSQVSEDTQYF | TGTGCCAGCAGCCAAGTGAGCGAGGATACGCAGTATTTT
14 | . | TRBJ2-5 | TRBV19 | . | CASSIERSGGTQYF | TGTGCCAGTAGTATTGAGAGGTCCGGGGGGACCCAGTACTTC
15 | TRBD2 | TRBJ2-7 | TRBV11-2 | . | CASSSIAGGRDEQYF | TGTGCCAGCAGCTCAATAGCGGGAGGTAGGGACGAGCAGTACTTC
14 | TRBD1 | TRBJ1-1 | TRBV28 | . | CASKFQGAITEAFF | TGTGCCAGCAAATTTCAGGGGGCGATTACTGAAGCTTTCTTT
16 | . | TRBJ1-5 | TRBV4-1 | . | CASSQGGGDSNQPQHF | TGCGCCAGCAGCCAAGGGGGCGGGGATAGCAATCAGCCCCAGCATTTT